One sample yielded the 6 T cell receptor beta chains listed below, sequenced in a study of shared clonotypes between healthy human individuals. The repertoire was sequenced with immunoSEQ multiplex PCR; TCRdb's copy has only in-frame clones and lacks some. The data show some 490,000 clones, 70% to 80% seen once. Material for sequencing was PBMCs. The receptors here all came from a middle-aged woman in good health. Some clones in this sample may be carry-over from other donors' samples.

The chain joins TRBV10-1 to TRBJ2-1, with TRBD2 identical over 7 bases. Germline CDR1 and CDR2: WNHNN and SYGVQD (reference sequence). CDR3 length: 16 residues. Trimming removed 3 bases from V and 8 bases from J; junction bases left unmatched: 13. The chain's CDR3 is CASSDLVRGRAHEQFF. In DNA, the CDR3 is TGCGCCAGCAGTGACCTCGTCCGGGGGAGGGCCCATGAGCAGTTCTTC.

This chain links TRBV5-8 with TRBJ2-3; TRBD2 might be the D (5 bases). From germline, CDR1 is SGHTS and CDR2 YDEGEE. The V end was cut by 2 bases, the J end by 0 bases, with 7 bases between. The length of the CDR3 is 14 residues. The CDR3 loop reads CASSFGRSTDTQYF. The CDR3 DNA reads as TGTGCCAGCAGCTTTGGGAGAAGCACAGATACGCAGTATTTT.

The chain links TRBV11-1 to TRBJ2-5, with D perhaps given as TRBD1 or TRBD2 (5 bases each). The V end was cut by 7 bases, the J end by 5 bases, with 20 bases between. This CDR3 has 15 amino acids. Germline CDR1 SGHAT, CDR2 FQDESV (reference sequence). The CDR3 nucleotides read TGTGCCAGCACCCCGTTGGGGGATTTGGGGGAGACCCAGTACTTC. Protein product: CASTPLGDLGETQYF.

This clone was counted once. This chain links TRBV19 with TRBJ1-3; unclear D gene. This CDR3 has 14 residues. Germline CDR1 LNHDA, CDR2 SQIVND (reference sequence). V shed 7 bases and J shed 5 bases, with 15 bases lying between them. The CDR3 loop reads CASTPRARRNTIYF. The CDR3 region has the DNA TGTGCCAGTACCCCGCGGGCCAGAAGAAACACCATATATTTT. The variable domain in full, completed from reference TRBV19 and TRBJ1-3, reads DGGITQSPKYLFRKEGQNVTLSCEQNLNHDAMYWYRQDPGQGLRLIYYSQIVNDFQKGDIAEGYSVSREKKESFPLTVTSAQKNPTAFYLCASTPRARRNTIYFGEGSWLTVV.

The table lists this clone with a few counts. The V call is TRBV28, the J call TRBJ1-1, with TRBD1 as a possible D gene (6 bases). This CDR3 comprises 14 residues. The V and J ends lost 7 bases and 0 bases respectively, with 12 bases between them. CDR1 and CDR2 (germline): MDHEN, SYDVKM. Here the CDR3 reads CASIQGGMNTEAFF. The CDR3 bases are TGTGCCAGCATACAGGGAGGCATGAACACTGAAGCTTTCTTT. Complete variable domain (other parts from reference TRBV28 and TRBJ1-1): DVKVTQSSRYLVKRTGEKVFLECVQDMDHENMFWYRQDPGLGLRLIYFSYDVKMKEKGDIPEGYSVSREKKERFSLILESASTNQTSMYLCASIQGGMNTEAFFGQGTRLTVV.

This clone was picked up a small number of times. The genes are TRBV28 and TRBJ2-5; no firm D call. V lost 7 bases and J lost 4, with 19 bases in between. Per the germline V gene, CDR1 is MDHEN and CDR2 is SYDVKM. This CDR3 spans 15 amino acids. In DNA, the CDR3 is TGTGCCAGCACCCCCCCCAGGCAGAACCTAGAGACCCAGTACTTC. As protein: CASTPPRQNLETQYF.